This T cell receptor beta chain was identified during a study of graft-versus-host responses after intestinal transplantation. Study information: Every one of the recipients received anti-thymocyte globulin induction and afterwards took tacrolimus and steroids for about 3 years. Findings of the study overall: Detection of GvH clones occurred in recipient marrow, and some had their first appearance in ileum or blood. The study associated peak circulating GvH clone levels with early post-transplant HvG declines. Elevated graft-versus-host to host-versus-graft clonal ratios in allografts were recorded for patients with graft-donor T cell macrochimerism.

Data came from immunoSEQ multiplex PCR; TCRdb stores just in-frame clones and leaves some out. The sample has 80,000 to 90,000 clones, over 85% seen once. CDR1 and CDR2 from the germline V gene are SQVTM and ANQGSEA. The length of the CDR3 is 12 residues. V gave up 4 bases and J gave up 5 bases, with 9 bases separating them. As for this clone: No antigen is known for it.

The genes are TRBV29-1 and TRBJ1-5, with D uncertain. This sample comprised unstimulated CD4+ T cells sorted from spleen or lymph node cells, obtained before intestinal transplant. This TCR was recovered from a human donor who received an intestinal transplant. The CDR3 DNA follows: TGCAGCGTTGGGGATTTAGATCAGCCCCAGCATTTT. This sequence encodes CSVGDLDQPQHF.